The 15 T cell receptor beta chains given below trace back to one sample, sequenced in a study of Graves' ophthalmopathy and Graves' hyperthyroidism. RNA transcripts were the template, and TCR beta CDR3 regions were amplified from them. Investigators did first-round RT-PCR with HTBI primers, then second-round multiplex PCR. TCRdb fed the multiplex PCR reads into MiXCR, producing one record per CDR3 protein. The sample consists of about 390,000 distinct CDR3 sequences, roughly 17% of them appearing once. The specimen sequenced was peripheral blood. The receptors originated from an adult woman with stable Graves' hyperthyroidism.

There are many counts of this clonotype. The chain is built from TRBV5-1 and TRBJ1-1; D is unclear. Germline-derived CDR1 and CDR2 are SGHRS and YFSETQ. This CDR3 has 14 residues. The germline V and J ends were trimmed by 0 bases and 8 bases, with 14 bases remaining between them. The CDR3 DNA reads TGCGCCAGCAGCTTGGATCCGGGCATGAGGGAAGCTTTCTTT. This translates into CASSLDPGMREAFF.

In this sample, this clonotype turned up a few times. J is TRBJ2-3 and V is TRBV12-3 or TRBV12-4, with 14 bases matching TRBD2. Losses at the gene ends were 6 bases for V and 6 bases for J; bases not matched to a gene: 8. This CDR3 contains 16 residues. The DNA for the CDR3 is TGTGCCAGCAGACCCGGGACTAGCGGGAGTCTGGATACGCAGTATTTT. Its protein is CASRPGTSGSLDTQYF.

Comments on this clonotype: A much larger clone sits a single nucleotide away, making a read error possible. The rearrangement links TRBV6-2 or TRBV6-3 to TRBJ2-4; TRBD1 matches 10 bases. Looked up from germline, CDR1 is MNHEY and CDR2 is SVGEGT. This CDR3 is 13 amino acids long. This chain's CDR3 is CASDGGQGYIKYF. CDR3 coding DNA: TGTGCCAGCGACGGGGGACAGGGGTACATTAAGTACTTC.

There are many counts of this clonotype. V gene TRBV7-2 combines with J gene TRBJ2-5, with TRBD1 identical over 7 bases. There are 14 residues in the CDR3. V dropped 5 bases and J dropped 1; count of bases not matched to a gene: 4. Per germline, CDR1 SGHTA and CDR2 FQGNSA. The DNA of the CDR3 is TGTGCCAGCAGCCTAACAGGGGCCCAAGAGACCCAGTACTTC. This translates into CASSLTGAQETQYF. Full variable domain (outside the CDR3, taken from reference TRBV7-2 and TRBJ2-5): GAGVSQSPSNKVTEKGKDVELRCDPISGHTALYWYRQSLGQGLEFLIYFQGNSAPDKSGLPSDRFSAERTGGSVSTLTIQRTQQEDSAVYLCASSLTGAQETQYFGPGTRLLVL.

V is TRBV20-1 and J is TRBJ2-5; 8 bases map to TRBD2. Losses at the gene ends were 0 bases for V and 2 bases for J; bases not matched to a gene: 11. This CDR3 is 17 amino acids long. CDR1 and CDR2 from the germline V gene are DFQATT and SNEGSKA (reference sequence). CDR3 in amino acids: CSARDLKSGRKQETQYF. In nucleotides, the CDR3 is TGCAGTGCTAGAGATCTTAAGAGCGGGAGAAAACAAGAGACCCAGTACTTC.

Ten or more counts support this clonotype. The V gene is TRBV3-1, the J gene TRBJ1-3; D unclear. The germline V gene has CDR1 LGHDT and CDR2 YNNKEL (reference sequence). V lost 8 bases and J lost 0, with 5 bases in between. The CDR3 extends over 12 amino acids. The CDR3 region has the DNA TGTGCCAGCGAGGACTCTGGAAACACCATATATTTT. It specifies CASEDSGNTIYF.

This clonotype has a count of ten or more. As DNA, the CDR3 is TGCAGTGCTCGTTCTAGCGGGAGTTCGGTAGGGGAGCAGTACTTC. Translation: CSARSSGSSVGEQYF. This rearrangement joins TRBV20-1 to TRBJ2-7, with 10 positions matching TRBD2. CDR1 and CDR2 (germline): DFQATT, SNEGSKA (reference sequence). The CDR3 runs 15 residues. V was clipped by 5 bases and J by 7 bases; unmatched bases: 14.

The sample holds many counts of this clonotype. This chain joins TRBV20-1 and TRBJ1-6; 9 nucleotides agree with TRBD1. Losses at the gene ends were 6 bases for V and 5 bases for J; bases not matched to a gene: 5. The CDR3 has 14 amino acids. Germline V CDR1 and CDR2: DFQATT, SNEGSKA (reference sequence). The CDR3 nucleotides read TGCAGTGCGGGGAGGACAGGGGATAATTCACCCCTCCACTTT. Translating it yields CSAGRTGDNSPLHF.

This clonotype occurred a few times. A much larger clone differs by one base, so this may be a read error. The V gene is TRBV6-2 or TRBV6-3, the J gene TRBJ2-5; possibly TRBD2 for D (5 bases). This CDR3 is built from 16 residues. Trimming removed 2 bases at V and 1 base at J, with 14 bases between. Germline CDR1 and CDR2: MNHEY and SVGEGT. This CDR3 reads CASSYTGISLQETQYF. The DNA for the CDR3 is TGTGCCAGCAGTTACACCGGGATTAGTCTCCAAGAGACCCAGTACTTC.

This clonotype occurred many times. CDR3 protein: CASRDGTGELFF. The CDR3 nucleotides are TGCGCCAGCCGCGATGGAACCGGGGAGCTGTTTTTT. This chain joins TRBV10-1 and TRBJ2-2; D gene ambiguous. The CDR3 contains 12 residues. The V and J ends lost 8 bases and 5 bases respectively, with 9 bases between them. Per germline, CDR1 WNHNN and CDR2 SYGVQD (reference sequence).

This clonotype was seen ten or more times. The V gene is TRBV12-3 or TRBV12-4, the J gene TRBJ2-2, with TRBD1 identical over 8 bases. The trim removed 4 bases at V and 3 bases at J, leaving 13 bases unmatched. The CDR3 loop spans 18 amino acids. DNA for the CDR3: TGTGCCAGCAGTTCGGGACAGGACGTCGCTTTTTACACCGGGGAGCTGTTTTTT. Translation: CASSSGQDVAFYTGELFF.

This clonotype was picked up a small number of times. The rearrangement joins TRBV7-2 to TRBJ2-7; TRBD1 or TRBD2 may be the D gene (5 bases each). Germline CDR1 and CDR2: SGHTA and FQGNSA. This CDR3 comprises 16 residues. V was shortened by 0 bases and J by 3 bases, with 15 bases between the two germline ends. The CDR3 bases are TGTGCCAGCAGCTTAGCGGCCACCGGGACGCTCTACGAGCAGTACTTC. This codes for CASSLAATGTLYEQYF.

J is TRBJ1-5 and V is TRBV18; 9 nucleotides align to TRBD1. Per germline, CDR1 KGHSH and CDR2 LQKENI. This CDR3 is 14 amino acids long. Germline trimming cut 4 bases from V and 6 bases from J; bases unmatched to any gene: 4. CDR3 sequence: CASSLDRGSQPQHF. CDR3 nucleotides: TGTGCCAGCTCACTAGACAGGGGGTCTCAGCCCCAGCATTTT.

This clonotype appeared many times. J is TRBJ2-2 and V is TRBV29-1; no firm D call. With 4 bases removed from V and 2 bases from J, the gap between germline ends came to 8 bases. This CDR3 region has 13 residues. In germline, CDR1 is SQVTM, CDR2 ANQGSEA. The CDR3: CSVAPPNTGELFF. As DNA, the CDR3 is TGCAGCGTTGCTCCACCCAACACCGGGGAGCTGTTTTTT.

This clonotype turned up a few times. The V call is TRBV5-5, the J call TRBJ2-7; D not resolved. Looked up from germline, CDR1 is SGHKS and CDR2 is YYEKEE (reference sequence). The CDR3 is made up of 14 amino acids. The V and J ends lost 4 bases and 3 bases respectively, with 14 bases between them. Here the CDR3 DNA reads TGTGCCAGCAGCATGGCCCCACTCTACTACGAGCAGTACTTC. Translated, it gives CASSMAPLYYEQYF.